Below are 9 T cell receptor beta chains sequenced from a single sample in a study of patients and donors after allogeneic stem cell transplantation. MiXCR, applied by TCRdb to the RT-PCR reads, yields one record per CDR3 protein. The sample lists approximately 160,000 distinct CDR3 sequences, approximately 30% occurring once. What was sequenced was blood, either unsorted or a sorted T cell fraction (not recorded which). The receptors shown here come from a human donor who was either an allogeneic HSCT recipient or a stem cell or donor lymphocyte infusion donor (not recorded which). It is not recorded whose cells these are; they may come from a transplant donor.

In its sample, this clonotype was seen many times. The chain is built from TRBV9 and TRBJ1-5; TRBD1 matches at 7 bases. CDR1 SGDLS and CDR2 YYNGEE come from the germline V gene. Losses at the gene ends were 4 bases for V and 8 bases for J; bases not matched to a gene: 6. CDR3 length: 13 residues. In nucleotides, the CDR3 is TGTGCCAGCAGCTCCCGACAGGGCGAGCCCCAGCATTTT. Amino acids: CASSSRQGEPQHF.

A word on this clonotype: Sequence at one end of the junction differs from germline and may be a read error. In DNA, the CDR3 is TGTGCCAGCAACCAAGATGCGGTAGGACCAATCACTGAAGCTTTCTTT. Protein sequence: CASNQDAVGPITEAFF. The chain joins TRBV4-2 to TRBJ1-1; D unclear. Germline CDR1 LGHNA, CDR2 YNFKEQ. The CDR3 is 16 residues long.

V is TRBV20-1 and J is TRBJ2-1; 11 positions agree with TRBD2. Germline CDR1 reads DFQATT; CDR2 reads SNEGSKA (reference sequence). This CDR3 region has 14 residues. The V gene end was trimmed by 4 bases and the J gene end by 10 bases; junction bases not matched to a gene: 9. The CDR3 is CSAIDSGRAREQFF. CDR3 sequence (DNA): TGCAGTGCTATTGATAGCGGGAGGGCCCGCGAGCAGTTCTTC.

V gene TRBV19 combines with J gene TRBJ2-6; no firm D call. V lost 10 bases and J lost 0, with 10 bases in between. The germline CDR1 and CDR2 sequences are LNHDA and SQIVND (reference sequence). The length of the CDR3 is 14 residues. CDR3 DNA: TGTGCCACCCTGAGGAGCTCTGGGGCCAACGTCCTGACTTTC. It specifies CATLRSSGANVLTF.

The rearrangement uses TRBV28 and TRBJ2-7, with TRBD2 identical over 8 bases. The CDR3 loop spans 13 amino acids. The junction had 6 bases not matched to a gene; V was cut back by 7 bases and J by 4 bases. Germline CDR1 is MDHEN and CDR2 is SYDVKM. The CDR3 nucleotides are TGTGCCAGCACCCAACCGGGGGGGTACGAGCAGTACTTC. It is translated as CASTQPGGYEQYF.

This clonotype was observed a few times. Here the CDR3 DNA reads TGTGCCAGCAGCCACGGCGGGGGGCCAATGGTTCGGAGCAATCAGCCCCAGCATTTT. Residues: CASSHGGGPMVRSNQPQHF. The chain has TRBV7-9 and TRBJ1-5; a weak D match, TRBD1 (6 bases). The CDR3 consists of 19 residues. Germline V gene sequence: CDR1 SEHNR, CDR2 FQNEAQ (reference sequence). V lost 5 bases and J 1 base, leaving 24 bases between the germline ends.

This clonotype was detected only a few times. The rearrangement uses TRBV2 and TRBJ1-1; 7 bases agree with TRBD1. The V segment lost 6 bases and the J segment 6 bases; nucleotides outside the gene matches: 7. Per germline, CDR1 SNHLY and CDR2 FYNNEI. This CDR3 has 13 amino acids. The CDR3 nucleotides read TGTGCCAGCAGCGATACAGGGGTCCCTGAAGCTTTCTTT. The encoded protein is CASSDTGVPEAFF. The variable domain in full, with the rest retrieved from reference TRBV2 and TRBJ1-1, is EPEVTQTPSHQVTQMGQEVILRCVPISNHLYFYWYRQILGQKVEFLVSFYNNEISEKSEIFDDQFSVERPDGSNFTLKIRSTKLEDSAMYFCASSDTGVPEAFFGQGTRLTVV.

This clonotype was counted a few times. The V call is TRBV12-3 or TRBV12-4, the J call TRBJ2-7, with D uncertain. Deletions cut 6 bases from V and 2 bases from J, with 14 bases between. CDR3 length: 14 residues. In DNA, the CDR3 is TGTGCCAGCAGGGAGATAAATGGCCCCTACGAGCAGTACTTC. This encodes CASREINGPYEQYF.

The chain couples TRBV4-2 to TRBJ2-7; 12 positions match TRBD2. The CDR3 is made up of 15 amino acids. CDR1 LGHNA and CDR2 YNFKEQ come from the germline V gene. Trimming removed 4 bases from V and 4 bases from J; junction bases left unmatched: 5. CDR3 in DNA: TGTGCCAGCAGCCGCGAGCTAGCGGGAGGGTACGAGCAGTACTTC. Its protein product is CASSRELAGGYEQYF.